This TCR beta chain was retrieved from a study of vaccination effects on CD4 cells after COVID-19. The CDR3 extends over 17 amino acids. Germline CDR1 SGDLS, CDR2 YYNGEE. Germline trimming cut 4 bases from V and 8 bases from J; bases unmatched to any gene: 10. The protocol was immunoSEQ multiplex PCR, while the TCRdb copy is restricted to in-frame clones and leaves out a portion. In the table there are fewer than 70,000 clones, about four fifths of which are singletons. A single count supports this clone. Its antigen is unknown. Under the ViraFEST assay, PBMC were stimulated with viral peptide pools so that antigen-specific CD4+ T cells expanded. Sequencing was performed afterwards. Researchers isolated CD4+ T cells once about 11 days of culture had elapsed. All vaccine recipients tested negative for nucleocapsid antibodies and had never contracted SARS-CoV-2 infection.

The chain carries TRBV9 and TRBJ2-2; TRBD2 aligns across 14 bases. The specimen comprised CD4+ T cells from PBMCs cultured with SARS-CoV-2 spike peptides, sampled before COVID-19 vaccination. The receptor's source is a human donor who received a COVID-19 vaccine. CDR3 nucleotide sequence: TGTGCCAGCAGCCTCCAAGGACTAGCGGGGGGTTCAGGGGAGCTGTTTTTT. Translated: CASSLQGLAGGSGELFF.